This is a list of T cell receptor beta chains from one sample in a study of cytomegalovirus exposure and HLA in healthy donors. Measured with immunoSEQ multiplex PCR; TCRdb has only the in-frame clones, and not every one. In the table there are roughly 120,000 clones, about 83% of which are singletons. Sequencing was carried out using PBMCs. The receptors here all came from a woman in her 30s in good health and CMV-seronegative. CDR3s include the opening cysteine and the closing phenylalanine or tryptophan. The order of the fields is V gene, clone size, D gene, J gene, CDR3 protein, CDR3 DNA. A D gene is named only where the DNA matches it firmly. Size tells how often a clone was seen (once, few, many) or the class of an expanded clone, and some rows leave it out.

V: TRBV27; size: .; D: TRBD1; J: TRBJ1-1; CDR3: CASSLFTGGTEAFF; DNA: TGTGCCAGCAGTCTTTTCACAGGGGGCACTGAAGCTTTCTTT
V: TRBV10-2; size: .; D: .; J: TRBJ1-2; CDR3: CASSVQEKYGYTF; DNA: TGCGCCAGCAGCGTACAGGAAAAATATGGCTACACCTTC
V: TRBV6-1; size: .; D: TRBD1; J: TRBJ1-5; CDR3: CASSEDIQGAEQPQHF; DNA: TGTGCCAGCAGTGAGGACATACAGGGGGCCGAGCAGCCCCAGCATTTT
V: TRBV6-5; size: .; D: .; J: TRBJ2-2; CDR3: CASSRGADTGELFF; DNA: TGTGCCAGCAGCCGGGGGGCGGACACCGGGGAGCTGTTTTTT
V: TRBV30; size: .; D: .; J: TRBJ1-1; CDR3: CAWSVTVYTEAFF; DNA: TGTGCCTGGAGTGTCACAGTATACACTGAAGCTTTCTTT
V: TRBV9; size: .; D: .; J: TRBJ2-1; CDR3: CASKEAPGSYNEQFF; DNA: TGTGCCAGCAAGGAGGCCCCAGGCTCCTACAATGAGCAGTTCTTC
V: TRBV7-6; size: .; D: TRBD1; J: TRBJ2-5; CDR3: CASSSQDRVGTQYF; DNA: TGTGCCAGCAGCTCCCAAGACAGGGTTGGGACCCAGTACTTC
V: TRBV25-1; size: .; D: TRBD1; J: TRBJ1-2; CDR3: CASRPLGQPTQGYTF; DNA: TGTGCCAGCAGGCCCCTGGGACAGCCGACTCAAGGCTACACCTTC
V: TRBV2; size: .; D: TRBD1; J: TRBJ1-3; CDR3: CASSDEDRGSGTIYF; DNA: TGTGCCAGCAGTGATGAAGACAGGGGGTCGGGCACCATATATTTT
V: TRBV30; size: .; D: TRBD1; J: TRBJ2-2; CDR3: CAWGRTGAGELFF; DNA: TGTGCCTGGGGGAGGACAGGGGCCGGGGAGCTGTTTTTT
V: TRBV28; size: .; D: TRBD2; J: TRBJ2-7; CDR3: CASSPPGAGGRYEQYF; DNA: TGTGCCAGCAGTCCCCCGGGGGCGGGGGGTAGATACGAGCAGTACTTC
V: TRBV29-1; size: .; D: TRBD1; J: TRBJ2-2; CDR3: CSVSDRDYTGELFF; DNA: TGCAGCGTGAGTGACAGGGATTACACCGGGGAGCTGTTTTTT
V: TRBV4-3; size: .; D: TRBD2; J: TRBJ2-1; CDR3: CASSQGLAGGLPYNEQFF; DNA: TGCGCCAGCAGCCAAGGACTAGCGGGGGGGCTACCGTACAATGAGCAGTTCTTC
V: TRBV18; size: .; D: TRBD1; J: TRBJ1-1; CDR3: CASSQGTVEAFF; DNA: TGTGCCAGCTCGCAAGGGACAGTTGAAGCTTTCTTT
V: TRBV7-8; size: .; D: TRBD2; J: TRBJ2-1; CDR3: CASSPLSGGPFAEQFF; DNA: TGTGCCAGCAGTCCTCTATCGGGGGGGCCTTTTGCTGAGCAGTTCTTC
V: TRBV25-1; size: .; D: .; J: TRBJ2-1; CDR3: CASRGSRVGNEQFF; DNA: TGTGCCAGCAGGGGCAGCAGGGTAGGTAATGAGCAGTTCTTC
V: TRBV10-3; size: .; D: TRBD1; J: TRBJ2-7; CDR3: CAISESRDRYEQYF; DNA: TGTGCCATCAGTGAGTCCCGGGACAGATACGAGCAGTACTTC
V: TRBV19; size: .; D: TRBD1; J: TRBJ1-5; CDR3: CASSRGRGDNQPQHF; DNA: TGTGCCAGTAGTAGGGGCAGGGGGGACAATCAGCCCCAGCATTTT
V: TRBV12-5; size: .; D: .; J: TRBJ1-1; CDR3: CASGKNSDRNTEAFF; DNA: TGTGCTAGTGGTAAAAATTCGGACAGGAACACTGAAGCTTTCTTT
V: TRBV10-2; size: .; D: TRBD2; J: TRBJ2-5; CDR3: CASSGAGLAVETQYF; DNA: TGCGCCAGCAGTGGGGCGGGACTAGCTGTGGAGACCCAGTACTTC
V: TRBV5-1; size: .; D: .; J: TRBJ2-1; CDR3: CASSLGGSSYNEQFF; DNA: TGCGCCAGCAGCTTGGGCGGTAGCTCCTACAATGAGCAGTTCTTC
V: TRBV5-1; size: once; D: TRBD2; J: TRBJ2-1; CDR3: CASLGLAGGSNEQFF; DNA: TGCGCCAGCTTGGGACTAGCGGGGGGATCCAATGAGCAGTTCTTC
V: TRBV7-9; size: few; D: .; J: TRBJ2-1; CDR3: CASSLESSYNEQFF; DNA: TGTGCCAGCAGCTTGGAGAGCTCCTACAATGAGCAGTTCTTC
V: TRBV6-1; size: .; D: .; J: TRBJ2-3; CDR3: CASSEAGGGGGTDTQYF; DNA: TGTGCCAGCAGTGAAGCGGGGGGCGGGGGCGGCACAGATACGCAGTATTTT
V: TRBV5-1; size: once; D: TRBD1; J: TRBJ1-2; CDR3: CASATGGTNYGYTF; DNA: TGCGCCAGCGCCACAGGGGGCACCAACTATGGCTACACCTTC
V: TRBV18; size: .; D: .; J: TRBJ1-5; CDR3: CASSPIGVGQPQHF; DNA: TGTGCCAGCTCACCCATAGGGGTTGGTCAGCCCCAGCATTTT
V: TRBV6-6; size: .; D: TRBD1; J: TRBJ2-7; CDR3: CASGTGSSYEQYF; DNA: TGTGCCAGCGGGACAGGGAGCTCCTACGAGCAGTACTTC
V: TRBV19; size: .; D: .; J: TRBJ1-1; CDR3: CASSTMGGTEAFF; DNA: TGTGCCAGTAGTACCATGGGGGGAACTGAAGCTTTCTTT
V: TRBV11-2; size: once; D: .; J: TRBJ2-2; CDR3: CASSLDRGGKNTGELFF; DNA: TGTGCCAGCAGCTTAGATCGAGGGGGTAAGAACACCGGGGAGCTGTTTTTT
V: TRBV7-8; size: .; D: TRBD1; J: TRBJ2-2; CDR3: CASPRTGVTGELFF; DNA: TGTGCCAGCCCACGGACAGGGGTCACCGGGGAGCTGTTTTTT
V: TRBV6-1; size: .; D: TRBD1; J: TRBJ2-7; CDR3: CASSVVGGQGYEQYF; DNA: TGTGCCAGCAGTGTGGTAGGCGGACAGGGCTACGAGCAGTACTTC
V: TRBV6-5; size: many; D: TRBD2; J: TRBJ2-5; CDR3: CASSYTSVPEETQYF; DNA: TGTGCCAGCAGTTACACTAGCGTGCCCGAAGAGACCCAGTACTTC
V: TRBV19; size: .; D: TRBD1; J: TRBJ1-6; CDR3: CASSLGQLDSLHF; DNA: TGTGCCAGTAGTCTGGGACAGCTTGATTCCCTCCACTTT
V: TRBV30; size: few; D: TRBD1; J: TRBJ1-5; CDR3: CAWGQGASNQPQHF; DNA: TGTGCCTGGGGTCAGGGGGCGAGCAATCAGCCCCAGCATTTT
V: TRBV28; size: .; D: .; J: TRBJ2-3; CDR3: CASSRYTDTQYF; DNA: TGTGCCAGCAGTCGCTACACAGATACGCAGTATTTT
V: TRBV5-1; size: few; D: .; J: TRBJ2-2; CDR3: CASSLSGANTGELFF; DNA: TGCGCCAGCAGCTTGTCGGGGGCGAACACCGGGGAGCTGTTTTTT
V: TRBV19; size: .; D: TRBD1; J: TRBJ1-1; CDR3: CASTLSDRVRTEAFF; DNA: TGTGCCAGTACACTCTCCGACAGGGTGCGGACTGAAGCTTTCTTT
V: TRBV19; size: .; D: .; J: TRBJ1-3; CDR3: CASSITLAQGGNTIYF; DNA: TGTGCCAGTAGTATTACACTCGCACAGGGTGGAAACACCATATATTTT
V: TRBV12-5; size: .; D: .; J: TRBJ1-1; CDR3: CASGLGTFEAFF; DNA: TGTGCTAGTGGTTTGGGTACATTTGAAGCTTTCTTT
V: TRBV15; size: .; D: .; J: TRBJ2-5; CDR3: CATSRVNPRETQYF; DNA: TGTGCCACCAGCAGAGTAAACCCCAGAGAGACCCAGTACTTC
V: TRBV19; size: few; D: TRBD1; J: TRBJ2-3; CDR3: CASSPGQGWADTQYF; DNA: TGTGCCAGTAGCCCTGGACAGGGTTGGGCAGATACGCAGTATTTT
V: TRBV7-6; size: once; D: .; J: TRBJ2-7; CDR3: CASSLRANSYEQYF; DNA: TGTGCCAGCAGCTTACGAGCGAACTCCTACGAGCAGTACTTC
V: TRBV19; size: .; D: TRBD2; J: TRBJ2-7; CDR3: CASSSTTSGGSYEQYF; DNA: TGTGCCAGTAGTTCCACGACTAGCGGGGGCTCCTACGAGCAGTACTTC
V: TRBV5-4; size: .; D: .; J: TRBJ1-2; CDR3: CASRSNEGVGGYTF; DNA: TGTGCCAGCAGGTCGAATGAGGGCGTAGGCGGCTACACCTTC
V: TRBV23-1; size: .; D: TRBD1; J: TRBJ2-5; CDR3: CASSQRDSIETQYF; DNA: TGCGCCAGCAGTCAAAGGGACAGTATTGAGACCCAGTACTTC
V: TRBV4-2; size: .; D: .; J: TRBJ1-1; CDR3: CASSQDRGENTEAFF; DNA: TGTGCCAGCAGCCAAGATCGGGGGGAGAACACTGAAGCTTTCTTT
V: TRBV5-6; size: .; D: .; J: TRBJ2-2; CDR3: CASSHLQGRTGELFF; DNA: TGTGCCAGCAGCCATTTACAGGGGAGGACCGGGGAGCTGTTTTTT
V: TRBV5-6; size: .; D: TRBD2; J: TRBJ2-3; CDR3: CASSPTLLAGSTDTQYF; DNA: TGTGCCAGCAGCCCTACTTTACTAGCGGGTAGCACAGATACGCAGTATTTT